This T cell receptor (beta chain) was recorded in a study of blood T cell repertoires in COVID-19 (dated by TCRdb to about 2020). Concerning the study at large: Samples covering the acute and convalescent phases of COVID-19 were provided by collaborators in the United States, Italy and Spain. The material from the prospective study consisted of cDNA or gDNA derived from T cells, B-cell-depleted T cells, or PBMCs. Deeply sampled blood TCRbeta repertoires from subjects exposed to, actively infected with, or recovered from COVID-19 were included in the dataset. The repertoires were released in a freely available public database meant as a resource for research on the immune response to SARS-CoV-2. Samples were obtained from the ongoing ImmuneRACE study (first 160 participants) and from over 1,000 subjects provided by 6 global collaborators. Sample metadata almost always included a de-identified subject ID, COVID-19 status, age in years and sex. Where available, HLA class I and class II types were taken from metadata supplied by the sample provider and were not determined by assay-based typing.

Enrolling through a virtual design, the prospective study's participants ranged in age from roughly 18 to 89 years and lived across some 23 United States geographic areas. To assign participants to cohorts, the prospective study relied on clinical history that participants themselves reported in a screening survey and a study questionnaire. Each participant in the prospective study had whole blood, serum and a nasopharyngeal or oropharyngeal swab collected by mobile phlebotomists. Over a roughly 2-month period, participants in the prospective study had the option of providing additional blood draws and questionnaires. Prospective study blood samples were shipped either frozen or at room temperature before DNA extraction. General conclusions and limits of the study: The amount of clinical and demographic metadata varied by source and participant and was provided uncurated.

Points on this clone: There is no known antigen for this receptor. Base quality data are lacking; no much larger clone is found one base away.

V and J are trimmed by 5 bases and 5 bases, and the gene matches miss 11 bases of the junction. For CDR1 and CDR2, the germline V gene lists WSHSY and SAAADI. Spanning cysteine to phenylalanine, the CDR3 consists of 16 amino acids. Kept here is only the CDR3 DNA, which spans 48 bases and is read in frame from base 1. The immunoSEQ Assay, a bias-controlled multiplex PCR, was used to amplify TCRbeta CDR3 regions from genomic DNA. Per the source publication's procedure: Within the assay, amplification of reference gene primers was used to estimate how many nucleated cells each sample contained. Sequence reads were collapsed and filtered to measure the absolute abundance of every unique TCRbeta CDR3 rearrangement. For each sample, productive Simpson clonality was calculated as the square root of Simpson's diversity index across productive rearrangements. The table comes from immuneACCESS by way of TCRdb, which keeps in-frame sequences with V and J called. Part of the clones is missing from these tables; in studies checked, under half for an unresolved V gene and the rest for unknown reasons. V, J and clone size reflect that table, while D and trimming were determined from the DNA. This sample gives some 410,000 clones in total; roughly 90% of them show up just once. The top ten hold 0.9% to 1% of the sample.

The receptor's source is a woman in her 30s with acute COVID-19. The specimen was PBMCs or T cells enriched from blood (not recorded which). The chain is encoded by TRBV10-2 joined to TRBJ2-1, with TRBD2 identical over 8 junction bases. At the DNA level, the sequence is TGCGCCAGCAGTAGACGACGGGGGGGCCTGAACAATGAGCAGTTCTTC. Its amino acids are CASSRRRGGLNNEQFF.